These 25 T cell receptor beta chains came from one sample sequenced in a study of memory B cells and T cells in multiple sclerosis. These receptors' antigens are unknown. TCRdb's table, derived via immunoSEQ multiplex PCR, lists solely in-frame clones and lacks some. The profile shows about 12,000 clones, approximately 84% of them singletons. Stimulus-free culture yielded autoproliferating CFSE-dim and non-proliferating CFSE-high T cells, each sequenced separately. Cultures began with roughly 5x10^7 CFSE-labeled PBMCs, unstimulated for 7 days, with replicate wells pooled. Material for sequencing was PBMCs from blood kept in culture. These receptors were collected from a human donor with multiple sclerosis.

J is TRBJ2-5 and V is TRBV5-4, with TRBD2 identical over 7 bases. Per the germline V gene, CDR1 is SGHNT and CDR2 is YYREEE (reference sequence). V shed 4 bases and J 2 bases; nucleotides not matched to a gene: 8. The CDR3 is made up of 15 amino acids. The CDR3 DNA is TGTGCCAGCAGCGGAACAGCGGGACTTCAAGAGACCCAGTACTTC. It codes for CASSGTAGLQETQYF.

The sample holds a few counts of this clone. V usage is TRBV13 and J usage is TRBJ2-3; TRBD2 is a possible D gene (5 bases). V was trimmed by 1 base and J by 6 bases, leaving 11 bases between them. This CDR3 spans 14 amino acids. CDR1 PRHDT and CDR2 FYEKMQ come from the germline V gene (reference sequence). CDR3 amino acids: CASSLVEETDTQYF. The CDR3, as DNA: TGTGCCAGCAGCTTAGTGGAGGAGACCGATACGCAGTATTTT.

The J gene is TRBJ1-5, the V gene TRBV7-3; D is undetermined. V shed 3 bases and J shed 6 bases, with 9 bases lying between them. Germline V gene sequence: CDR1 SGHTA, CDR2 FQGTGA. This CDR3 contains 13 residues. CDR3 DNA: TGTGCCAGCAGCTTCGACAACGTTCAGCCCCAGCATTTT. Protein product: CASSFDNVQPQHF.

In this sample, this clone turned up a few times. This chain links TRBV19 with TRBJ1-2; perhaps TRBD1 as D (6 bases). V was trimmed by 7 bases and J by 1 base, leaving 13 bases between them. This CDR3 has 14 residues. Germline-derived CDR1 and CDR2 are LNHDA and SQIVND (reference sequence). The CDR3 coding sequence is TGTGCCAGTAACCTCGACAGGTTTAACTATGGCTACACCTTC. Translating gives CASNLDRFNYGYTF.

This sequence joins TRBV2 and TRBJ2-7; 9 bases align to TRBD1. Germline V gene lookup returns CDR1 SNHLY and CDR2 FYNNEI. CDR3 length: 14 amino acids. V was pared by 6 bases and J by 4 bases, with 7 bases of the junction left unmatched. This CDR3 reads CASRRDREGYEQYF. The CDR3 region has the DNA TGTGCCAGCAGGAGGGACAGGGAGGGTTACGAGCAGTACTTC.

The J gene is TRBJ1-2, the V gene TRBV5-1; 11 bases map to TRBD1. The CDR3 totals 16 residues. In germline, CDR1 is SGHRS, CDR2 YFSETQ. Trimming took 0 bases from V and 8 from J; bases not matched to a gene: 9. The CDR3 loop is CASSLDGQGAPRGYTF. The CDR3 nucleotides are TGCGCCAGCAGCTTGGATGGACAGGGGGCGCCCCGGGGCTACACCTTC.

CDR3 DNA sequence: TGTGCCAGCAGTTTATGGCAGAGTGGGGTTTCCTACGAGCAGTACTTC. Protein sequence: CASSLWQSGVSYEQYF. The chain couples TRBV28 to TRBJ2-7; no clear D gene. V dropped 0 bases and J dropped 1 base, with 13 bases sitting between them. The CDR3 extends over 16 amino acids. Germline V gives CDR1 MDHEN, CDR2 SYDVKM.

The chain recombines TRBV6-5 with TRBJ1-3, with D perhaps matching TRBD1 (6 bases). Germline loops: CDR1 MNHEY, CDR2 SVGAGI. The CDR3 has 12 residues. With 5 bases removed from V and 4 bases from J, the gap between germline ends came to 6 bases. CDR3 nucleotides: TGTGCCAGCAGTACAGGGGGAAACACCATATATTTT. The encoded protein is CASSTGGNTIYF.

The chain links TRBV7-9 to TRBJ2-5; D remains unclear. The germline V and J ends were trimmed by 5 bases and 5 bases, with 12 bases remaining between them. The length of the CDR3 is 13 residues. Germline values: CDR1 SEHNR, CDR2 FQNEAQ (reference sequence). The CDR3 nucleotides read TGTGCCAGCAGCCTTGAGAACTTGGAGACCCAGTACTTC. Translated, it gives CASSLENLETQYF. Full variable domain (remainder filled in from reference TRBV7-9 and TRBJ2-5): DTGVSQNPRHKITKRGQNVTFRCDPISEHNRLYWYRQTLGQGPEFLTYFQNEAQLEKSRLLSDRFSAERPKGSFSTLEIQRTEQGDSAMYLCASSLENLETQYFGPGTRLLVL.

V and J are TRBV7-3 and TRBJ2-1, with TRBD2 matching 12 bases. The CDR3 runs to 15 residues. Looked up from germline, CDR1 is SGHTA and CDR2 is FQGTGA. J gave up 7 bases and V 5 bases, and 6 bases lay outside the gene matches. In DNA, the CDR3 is TGTGCCAGCAGCATCACTAGCGGGGGGATAAATGAGCAGTTCTTC. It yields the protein CASSITSGGINEQFF. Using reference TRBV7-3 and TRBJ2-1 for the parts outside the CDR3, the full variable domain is GAGVSQTPSNKVTEKGKYVELRCDPISGHTALYWYRQSLGQGPEFLIYFQGTGAADDSGLPNDRFFAVRPEGSVSTLKIQRTERGDSAVYLCASSITSGGINEQFFGPGTRLTVL.

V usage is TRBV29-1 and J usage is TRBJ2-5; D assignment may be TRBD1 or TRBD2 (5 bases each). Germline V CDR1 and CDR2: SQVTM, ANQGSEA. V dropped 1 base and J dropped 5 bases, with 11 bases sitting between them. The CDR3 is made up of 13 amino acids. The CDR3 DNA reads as TGCAGCGTTGAAGCGGGGACGGGGGAGACCCAGTACTTC. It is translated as CSVEAGTGETQYF.

The CDR3 nucleotides are TGCGCCAGCAGCCAAGACTTCGAAAAACTGTTTTTT. It encodes CASSQDFEKLFF. V and J are TRBV4-1 and TRBJ1-4; D remains ambiguous. The V end was cut by 0 bases, the J end by 8 bases, with 4 bases between. Germline CDR1 MGHRA, CDR2 YSYEKL. The CDR3 runs to 12 residues.

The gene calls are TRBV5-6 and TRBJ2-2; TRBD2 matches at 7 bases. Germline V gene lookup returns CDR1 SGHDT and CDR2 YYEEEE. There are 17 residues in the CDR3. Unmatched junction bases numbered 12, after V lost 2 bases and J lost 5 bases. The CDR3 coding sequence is TGTGCCAGCAGCTTTGTATCGGCGGGAGTAAGAACCGGGGAGCTGTTTTTT. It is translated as CASSFVSAGVRTGELFF.

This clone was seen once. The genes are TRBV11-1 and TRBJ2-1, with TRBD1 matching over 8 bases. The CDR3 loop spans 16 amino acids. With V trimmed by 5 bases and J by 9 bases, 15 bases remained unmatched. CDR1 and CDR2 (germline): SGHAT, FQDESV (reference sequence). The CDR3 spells CASSHRTGIFRSEQFF. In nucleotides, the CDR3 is TGTGCCAGCAGCCACCGGACAGGGATCTTTCGCAGTGAGCAGTTCTTC.

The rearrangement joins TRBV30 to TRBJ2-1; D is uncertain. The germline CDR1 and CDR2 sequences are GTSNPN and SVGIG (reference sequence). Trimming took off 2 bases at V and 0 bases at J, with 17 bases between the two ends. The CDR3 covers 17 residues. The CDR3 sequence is CAWSYGAIVLSYNEQFF. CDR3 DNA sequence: TGTGCCTGGAGTTACGGAGCCATAGTGCTCTCCTACAATGAGCAGTTCTTC.

The CDR3 sequence: CASSQVGLAGLDEQFF. In DNA form, the CDR3 reads TGCGCCAGCAGCCAAGTAGGACTAGCGGGACTTGATGAGCAGTTCTTC. V and J are TRBV4-1 and TRBJ2-1; TRBD2 matches at 12 bases. The germline CDR1 and CDR2 sequences are MGHRA and YSYEKL. The trim removed 1 base at V and 8 bases at J, leaving 6 bases unmatched. The CDR3 spans 16 residues.

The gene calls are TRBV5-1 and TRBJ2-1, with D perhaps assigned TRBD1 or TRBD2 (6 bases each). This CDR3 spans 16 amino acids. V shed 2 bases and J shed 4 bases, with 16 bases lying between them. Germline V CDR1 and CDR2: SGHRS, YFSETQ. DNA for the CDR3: TGCGCCAGCAGCTTAGGGGGGTCTAGCCCATACAATGAGCAGTTCTTC. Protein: CASSLGGSSPYNEQFF.

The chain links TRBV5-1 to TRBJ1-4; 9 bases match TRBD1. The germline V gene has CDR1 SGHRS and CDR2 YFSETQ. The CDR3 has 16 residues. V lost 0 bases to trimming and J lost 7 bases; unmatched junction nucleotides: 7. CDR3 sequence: CASSLGGQGMSEKLFF. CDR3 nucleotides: TGCGCCAGCAGCTTGGGCGGACAGGGGATGAGTGAAAAACTGTTTTTT.

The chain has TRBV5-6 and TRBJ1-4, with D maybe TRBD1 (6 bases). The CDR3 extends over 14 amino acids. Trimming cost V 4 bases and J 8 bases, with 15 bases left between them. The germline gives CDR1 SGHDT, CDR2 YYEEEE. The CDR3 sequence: CASSREGVTEKLFF. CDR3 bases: TGTGCCAGCAGCCGGGAGGGGGTGACCGAAAAACTGTTTTTT.

In DNA form, the CDR3 reads TGTGCCAGCAGTGCCCCAGAACAGGGAATCACTGAAGCTTTCTTT. Protein product: CASSAPEQGITEAFF. The chain has TRBV6-1 and TRBJ1-1; possibly TRBD1 for D (6 bases). The germline V and J ends were trimmed by 4 bases and 4 bases, with 16 bases remaining between them. Germline lookup yields CDR1 MNHNS and CDR2 SASEGT. The CDR3 is 15 residues long.

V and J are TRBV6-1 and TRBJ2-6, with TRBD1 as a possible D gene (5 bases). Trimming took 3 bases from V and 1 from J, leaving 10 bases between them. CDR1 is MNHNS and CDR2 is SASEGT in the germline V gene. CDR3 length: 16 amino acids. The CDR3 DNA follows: TGTGCCAGCAGTGACCTCCCAGGGTCTGGGGCCAACGTCCTGACTTTC. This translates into CASSDLPGSGANVLTF.

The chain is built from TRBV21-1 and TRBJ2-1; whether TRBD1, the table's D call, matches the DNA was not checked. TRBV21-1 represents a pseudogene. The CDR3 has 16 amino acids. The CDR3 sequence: CASSNPGQGGNNEQFF. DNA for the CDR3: TGTGCCAGCAGCAACCCGGGACAGGGGGGCAACAATGAGCAGTTCTTC.

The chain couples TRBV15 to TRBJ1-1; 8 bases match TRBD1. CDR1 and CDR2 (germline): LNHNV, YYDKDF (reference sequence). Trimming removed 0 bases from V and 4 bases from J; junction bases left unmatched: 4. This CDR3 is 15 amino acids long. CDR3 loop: CATSRDQGASTEAFF. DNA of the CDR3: TGTGCCACCAGCAGAGATCAGGGGGCGAGCACTGAAGCTTTCTTT.

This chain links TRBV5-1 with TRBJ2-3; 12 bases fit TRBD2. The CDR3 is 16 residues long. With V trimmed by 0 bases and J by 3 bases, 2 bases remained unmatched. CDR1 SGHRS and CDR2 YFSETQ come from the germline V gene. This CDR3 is CASSLELAGGTDTQYF. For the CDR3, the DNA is TGCGCCAGCAGCTTGGAACTAGCGGGGGGAACAGATACGCAGTATTTT.

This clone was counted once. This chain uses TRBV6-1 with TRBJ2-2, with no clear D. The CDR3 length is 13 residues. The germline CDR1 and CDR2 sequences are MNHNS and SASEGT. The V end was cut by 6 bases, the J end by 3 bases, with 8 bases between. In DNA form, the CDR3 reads TGTGCCAGCAGACTCCAATACACCGGGGAGCTGTTTTTT. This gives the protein CASRLQYTGELFF.